This T cell receptor (beta chain) was captured in a study of cytomegalovirus exposure and HLA in healthy donors (dated by TCRdb to 2015 to 2018). For context, the study as a whole: In an earlier analysis of roughly 590 of the donors, 250 to 350 Gb of sequence data and 100 million or so unique TCR beta sequences from 150 million to 200 million T cells were reported. The aim of the study was to test whether cataloging public T cell receptors could identify signatures of past pathogen exposure. Around 300 gigabases of sequencing data and approximately 93 million unique TCR sequences were included in an early release covering roughly 600 HLA-typed donors. In addition to the first cohort of several hundred subjects, a separate validation cohort of approximately 130 different subjects was used. A later genetic analysis took genome-wide SNP genotypes for about three fifths of the roughly 700 donors and used that subset as a discovery cohort. All discovery cohort repertoires had been generated on a single sequencing platform. Rather than drawing on any new phenotypic data, the later analysis identified candidate immune exposures from TCR beta sequences and the way those sequences occurred across donors. A later analysis re-examined previously published TCR beta repertoires from 610 or so donors and added high-resolution HLA genotyping to investigate patterns of TCR occurrence. Alongside the repertoire data, information on donor age, sex, ethnicity and CMV serostatus was compiled. On average, roughly 200,000 unique TCR beta nucleotide sequences were sequenced per donor among 350 to 400 genotyped donors of the cohort, with roughly 18% of those sequences being non-productive. Typing coverage varied by locus: about 629-630 donors for A, B, C, DRB1 and DQB1; some 520 for DQA1; nearly 610 for DPA1; roughly 450 for DPB1. The genetic ancestry cluster associated with self-reported Caucasian donors included 70% to 85% of the approximately 400 genotyped donors. The study used immunosequencing to profile the T cell repertoires of hundreds of subjects and linked those repertoires to cytomegalovirus serostatus. Several DR-DQ haplotypes were treated as single units for association and clustering because of strong linkage in the cohort. In an earlier analysis of several hundred of the donors, high-throughput TCR beta sequencing was used to judge whether each TCR beta V gene segment behaved as functional or pseudogenic. HLA typing included class I and class II loci at four-digit resolution. To predict cytomegalovirus infection status, the study brought together high-throughput TCR immunosequencing, statistical association of individual TCRs with disease status, and machine learning.

The study at large found these results: Presence/absence analyses assumed roughly uniform sequencing depth across donors, an assumption that may not hold. V-gene and J-gene trimming of TCR beta chains was associated with a missense DCLRE1C variant in a later genetic analysis, and the association was replicated in an independent cohort. The classifier was reported to diagnose cytomegalovirus status with high specificity and sensitivity in both the original and validation cohorts. Because some donors lacked HLA typing at each locus, the association tests relied only on the typed subset. In vitro tests confirmed that three of the cytomegalovirus-associated TCR beta chains recognize cytomegalovirus antigens. In a later analysis, HLA-associated TCR beta chains showed more clonal expansion and lower generation probabilities than non-associated chains that were equally common. In a later analysis, TCR association rates were found to vary across HLA loci, with the most associated TCRs seen for DRB1 alleles and the fewest for HLA-C alleles. An earlier analysis of approximately 570 of the donors showed that most TCR beta V segments appeared in productive rearrangements either about 87% or about 30% of the time, which broadly matched IMGT annotations. A later analysis found that most CMV-associated TCR beta chains appeared HLA-restricted, with HLA associations seemingly driven largely by CMV exposure. The authors suggested that the approach could potentially be generalized to other disease states and immunological phenotypes. In a later genetic analysis, fewer N-insertions in productive TCRs were reported among donors in an Asian-associated ancestry cluster than the roughly 700-donor mean. Several of the top co-occurrence clusters appeared to be linked to parvovirus B19, influenza, CMV and Epstein-Barr virus, according to a later analysis. Correlated functional status among segregating V segments might be attributable to linkage disequilibrium, but an unknown experimental factor could not be ruled out. This cohort had only TCR beta chains sequenced, and the lack of alpha or paired-chain data limited which features could be detected. At a false discovery rate of 0.05, a later analysis linked around 17,000 TCR beta sequences to specific HLA alleles. A total of fewer than 200 TCR beta chains were listed by the study as associated with cytomegalovirus. The earlier analysis of nearly 600 of the donors excluded some 15 rarely observed V segments, including chromosome 9 orphons, because counts were too low. A further reported finding was that TCR beta sequences accurately predicted the HLA-A and HLA-B alleles for most subjects in the first cohort. The only immune exposure information available for the cohort was CMV serostatus. When HLA alleles, especially DR and DQ, strongly co-occurred, TCR associations were difficult to assign to individual alleles. Most TCR sequences were seen in very few donors, while some public TCRs were found in many individuals. Some IMGT-functional V segments, including TRBV6-2 and TRBV6-3, could not be told apart with the 87-base-pair reads, so those segments were excluded. The sequencing pipeline was judged likely to have produced a cluster of highly shared sequence variants as a technical artifact.

As for this clone: Its specific antigen is unknown. Per-base qualities were not stored, and no clone one base away is much larger.

The cohort was made up of roughly 670 healthy bone marrow donors. At the time of sampling, all cohort members were nominally healthy, though unrecorded immune exposures were likely present. The donor tested CMV seronegative, placing the donor among the approximately 360 seronegative members of the cohort. Each donor provided a peripheral blood sample, and peripheral blood mononuclear cells were used for TCR beta sequencing. Genomic DNA was extracted from the blood cell samples with the Qiagen DNeasy Blood Extraction Kit. CDR1 and CDR2 are read off the germline V gene as SGHRS and YFSETQ. The trim is 4 bases for V and 9 bases for J, with a gap of 14 bases between the germline ends. From the cysteine up to the phenylalanine, the CDR3 has a length of 13 residues. The CDR3 DNA has 39 bases and is translated from base 1. To prepare the library, the immunoSEQ multiplex PCR assay was applied. The multiplex PCR relied on a mix of 60 forward primers for TCR Vbeta segments and 13 reverse primers for TCR Jbeta segments. Amplification of the CDR3 region of rearranged TCR beta genes was performed with a multiplex PCR assay on genomic DNA. Amplified TCR beta libraries were sequenced as 87-base-pair reads on the Illumina HiSeq System. The authors processed their data as follows. In a later analysis, approximately 74 million unique TCR beta chains were counted across the approximately 640 repertoires, and around 11 million of these chains were shared by at least two donors. Raw reads were error-corrected and collapsed into unique sequences by a nearest-neighbor algorithm in which closely related sequences were merged to remove PCR and sequencing errors. CDR3 sequences were aligned to IMGT reference sequences to assign V, D and J gene segments. For a sequence to be retained, a match of at least six nucleotides to both a V gene segment and a J gene segment was required. A rearrangement was called productive if the CDR3 had no stop codons and remained in frame with V and J, and every other rearrangement was called non-productive. CDR3 was defined by IMGT convention, running from the second conserved V-encoded cysteine to the conserved J-encoded phenylalanine. Sequences without an unambiguous match to a single V gene segment were excluded from the earlier analysis of about 630 of the donors. An earlier analysis of several hundred of the donors classified V segments as functional when productive rearrangements were above 56.7% and as segregating when the standard deviation between donors was above 5%. To diagnose cytomegalovirus status from the catalog of TCR beta chain sequences, a statistical classification framework was built. A later analysis assigned V and J genes by comparing TCR nucleotide sequences with IMGT/GENE-DB human TR gene sequences. In a later analysis, CDR3 sequences and most-parsimonious VDJ recombination scenarios were assigned using the TCRdist pipeline. In a later analysis, each TCR beta chain was defined by its CDR3 amino acid sequence together with its V-gene family, and reads without a unique V-gene family were excluded. In a later analysis, around 650 highly shared, low-generation-probability nucleotide sequences were removed to address suspected cross-contamination and a sequencing artifact. For each public chain, a later analysis derived a clonal expansion index from normalized ranks of inferred template counts within each repertoire. A later analysis computed generation probabilities with a VDJ recombination model fitted to out-of-frame rearrangements, and checked the results against IGoR. In a later analysis, TCR-TCR, TCR-HLA and TCR-CMV co-occurrence was scored with hypergeometric tests, and a repertoire-size bias correction was applied to TCR pairs. In a later analysis, false discovery rates were estimated by permuting HLA or CMV assignments 20 times. In a later analysis, co-occurring TCRs were grouped using DBSCAN, and TCRdist sequence similarity was added for clustering within HLA-allele-positive subsets. Co-occurrence clustering excluded repertoires with fewer than 30,000 or more than 120,000 public chains, plus five with anomalous nucleotide sharing. TCRdb mirrors the immuneACCESS table, restricted to in-frame sequences. Some clones are absent from its copies; in checked studies, under half trace to an unresolved V gene, and the reason for the others is unknown. The V and J calls and the clone size are those of that table, but D and trimming were determined from the DNA. The sample contains over 200,000 clones, just under 85% of them found a single time. The ten largest clonotypes hold roughly 0.58% of the sample.

This sequence uses TRBV5-1 and TRBJ1-5, with the identity of the D gene unclear. Sequenced material: PBMCs. This clonotype originated in a woman between 40 and 55 years old in good health and CMV-seronegative. CDR3 sequence: CASSLVGGRPQHF. The nucleotides are TGCGCCAGCAGCCTCGTTGGAGGGAGGCCCCAGCATTTT.